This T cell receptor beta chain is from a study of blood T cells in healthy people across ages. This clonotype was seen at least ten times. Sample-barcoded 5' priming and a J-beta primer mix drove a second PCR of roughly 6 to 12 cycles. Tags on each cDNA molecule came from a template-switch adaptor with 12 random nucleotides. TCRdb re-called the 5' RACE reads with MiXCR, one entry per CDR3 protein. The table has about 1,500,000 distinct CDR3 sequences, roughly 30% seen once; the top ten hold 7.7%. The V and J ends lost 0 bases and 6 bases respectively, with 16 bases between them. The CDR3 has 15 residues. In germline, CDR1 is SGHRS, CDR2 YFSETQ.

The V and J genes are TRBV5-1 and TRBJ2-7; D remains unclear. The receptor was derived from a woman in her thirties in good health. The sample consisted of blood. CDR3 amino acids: CASSLDRLALSEQYF. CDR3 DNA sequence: TGCGCCAGCAGCTTGGACCGGCTGGCCTTAAGCGAGCAGTACTTC.